This T cell receptor beta chain comes out of a study of CD8 T cell repertoires and HIV-1 epitope variants. Study background: Each of Twenty-five Gag and Nef epitope peptides stimulated a separate culture. Tested: three Gag epitope families, Nef HW9 and YT9.

The assay was immunoSEQ multiplex PCR, and TCRdb's table has in-frame clones only and misses some. The sample has about 3,000 clones; nearly 70% are singletons. With regard to this clone: Antigen: not known.

Trimming took off 0 bases at V and 0 bases at J, with 4 bases between the two ends. Germline CDR1 reads SGDLS; CDR2 reads YYNGEE. This CDR3 is built from 14 residues. Sequenced material: cultured CD8+ T cells derived from PBMCs. The chain recombines TRBV9 with TRBJ1-3; D unresolved. The receptor was isolated from a male donor with HIV. The CDR3 DNA is TGTGCCAGCAGCGTAGGAGCCTCTGGAAACACCATATATTTT. Protein sequence: CASSVGASGNTIYF. Using reference TRBV9 and TRBJ1-3 for the parts outside the CDR3, the full variable domain is DSGVTQTPKHLITATGQRVTLRCSPRSGDLSVYWYQQSLDQGLQFLIQYYNGEERAKGNILERFSAQQFPDLHSELNLSSLELGDSALYFCASSVGASGNTIYFGEGSWLTVV.